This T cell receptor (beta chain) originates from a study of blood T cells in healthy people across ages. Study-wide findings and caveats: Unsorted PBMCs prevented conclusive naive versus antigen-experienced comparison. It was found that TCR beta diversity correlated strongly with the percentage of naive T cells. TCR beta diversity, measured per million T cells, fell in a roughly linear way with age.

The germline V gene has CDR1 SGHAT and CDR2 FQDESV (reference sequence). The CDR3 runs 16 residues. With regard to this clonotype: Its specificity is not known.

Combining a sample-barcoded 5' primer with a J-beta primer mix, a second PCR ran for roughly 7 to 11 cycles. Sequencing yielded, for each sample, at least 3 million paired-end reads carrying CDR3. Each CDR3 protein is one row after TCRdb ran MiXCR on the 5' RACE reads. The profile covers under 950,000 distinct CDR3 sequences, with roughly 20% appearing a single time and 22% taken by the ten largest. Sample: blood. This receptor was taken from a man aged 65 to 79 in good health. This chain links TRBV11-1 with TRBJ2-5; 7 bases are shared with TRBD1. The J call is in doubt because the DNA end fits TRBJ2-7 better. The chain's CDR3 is CASSWDAAGGLDEQYF. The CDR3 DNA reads TGTGCCAGCAGCTGGGACGCGGCAGGGGGTTTGGACGAGCAGTACTTC.